This TCR beta chain was obtained from a study of T cells in Graves' hyperthyroidism and ophthalmopathy. Background on the study: The authors collected peripheral blood at initial diagnosis, before any treatment.

This clonotype was counted many times. What it recognizes is unknown. The CDR3 spans 15 residues. Germline CDR1 is SGHTA and CDR2 is FQGTGA. Trimming at V came to 4 bases and at J to 5 bases, leaving 5 bases not matched to a gene. Study results and limitations: In the analysis, a 13 V-J model separated ophthalmopathy from stable hyperthyroidism.

Researchers amplified the TCR beta CDR3 regions from RNA transcripts. HTBI primers were the set used in a first-round RT-PCR of the TCR CDR3. TCRdb reanalysed the multiplex PCR reads using MiXCR and keeps one entry per CDR3 protein. The table lists approximately 640,000 distinct CDR3 sequences, around 16% of them singletons. Material for sequencing was blood. This receptor was taken from a young woman with Graves' hyperthyroidism. V is TRBV7-3 and J is TRBJ2-1; 10 bases align to TRBD2. DNA for the CDR3: TGTGCCAGCAGCTACCAGCGGGAGGGGGACAATGAGCAGTTCTTC. Amino acid sequence: CASSYQREGDNEQFF.